The 17 T cell receptor beta chains reported below all come from one sample, sequenced in a study of cytomegalovirus exposure and HLA in healthy donors. PCR primers comprised 60 Vbeta and 13 Jbeta primers. Measured with immunoSEQ multiplex PCR; TCRdb has only the in-frame clones, and not every one. The table includes approximately 150,000 clones, about 80% detected once. Sequencing was done on a sample of PBMCs. The receptors were sampled from a man aged 35 to 55 in good health and CMV-seronegative.

This chain links TRBV6-1 with TRBJ1-2; D remains unclear. The length of the CDR3 is 11 residues. V lost 2 bases and J lost 7, with 5 bases in between. Germline V gene data show CDR1 as MNHNS and CDR2 as SASEGT. CDR3 DNA sequence: TGTGCCAGCAGTGAACGGGGTGGCTACACCTTC. Its protein is CASSERGGYTF.

A few counts support this clone. The chain combines TRBV5-1 with TRBJ2-2; 9 bases are a match to TRBD1. Trimming at V came to 3 bases and at J to 0 bases, leaving 3 bases not matched to a gene. Per the germline V gene, CDR1 is SGHRS and CDR2 is YFSETQ. The CDR3 is made up of 16 amino acids. CDR3 sequence: CASSWTGAANTGELFF. The CDR3 bases are TGCGCCAGCAGCTGGACAGGGGCTGCGAACACCGGGGAGCTGTTTTTT. The complete variable domain, with remaining parts taken from reference TRBV5-1 and TRBJ2-2, reads KAGVTQTPRYLIKTRGQQVTLSCSPISGHRSVSWYQQTPGQGLQFLFEYFSETQRNKGNFPGRFSGRQFSNSRSEMNVSTLELGDSALYLCASSWTGAANTGELFFGEGSRLTVL.

This clone was recorded once. The rearrangement uses TRBV12-5 and TRBJ1-1, with D unresolved. The CDR3 sequence is 12 residues long. Between the trimmed V and J ends, which lost 5 bases and 6 bases, there was a span of 10 bases. The germline gives CDR1 LGHNT, CDR2 FRNRAP. The CDR3 sequence is CASGHTEAEAFF. CDR3 sequence (DNA): TGTGCTAGTGGTCATACCGAGGCTGAAGCTTTCTTT.

V is TRBV5-6 and J is TRBJ2-7; weak D call: TRBD2 (5 bases). This CDR3 region has 15 residues. CDR1 and CDR2 (germline): SGHDT, YYEEEE. Trimming shortened V by 4 bases and J by 5 bases, and 19 bases separated the two germline ends. The CDR3 spells CASSTVKAPRDEQYV. CDR3 coding DNA: TGTGCCAGCAGCACCGTGAAGGCCCCGCGGGACGAGCAGTACGTC.

V usage is TRBV28 and J usage is TRBJ2-5, with TRBD2 matching over 11 bases. The DNA end is a closer match to TRBJ2-7, so the J assignment may be wrong. The CDR3 spans 16 residues. Germline CDR1 MDHEN, CDR2 SYDVKM. The CDR3 DNA is TGTGCCAGCAGTTCCCTTAGCGGGAGGGTGGTCTACGAGCAGTACTTC. Translating it yields CASSSLSGRVVYEQYF.

The gene calls are TRBV6-6 and TRBJ2-2; D is undetermined. The germline CDR1 and CDR2 sequences are MNHNY and SVGAGI (reference sequence). The length of the CDR3 is 14 residues. Trimming cost V 4 bases and J 2 bases, with 8 bases left between them. DNA of the CDR3: TGTGCCAGCAGTTCCATCAGAAACACCGGGGAGCTGTTTTTT. Translating it yields CASSSIRNTGELFF.

This chain uses TRBV9 with TRBJ2-1; D might be TRBD1 (6 bases). V was trimmed by 3 bases and J by 1 base, leaving 20 bases between them. CDR3 size: 18 residues. The germline V gene has CDR1 SGDLS and CDR2 YYNGEE. The CDR3: CASSGSPNRDTSYNEQFF. As DNA, the CDR3 is TGTGCCAGCAGCGGTAGTCCCAACCGGGACACATCCTACAATGAGCAGTTCTTC.

CDR3 protein: CASSPPSTNEKLFF. The DNA of the CDR3 is TGTGCCAGCAGTCCCCCCTCAACTAATGAAAAACTGTTTTTT. The rearrangement links TRBV2 to TRBJ1-4, with no clear D. The ends were cut back, 5 bases at V and 0 bases at J, with 7 bases in the middle. Germline assignment: CDR1 SNHLY and CDR2 FYNNEI. This CDR3 has 14 amino acids.

This clone has only a few counts. The gene calls are TRBV18 and TRBJ2-7; TRBD2 agrees at 7 bases. The CDR3 spans 17 residues. Germline V gene lookup returns CDR1 KGHSH and CDR2 LQKENI. V lost 3 bases, J lost 2 bases, and 13 bases stayed unmatched. Here the CDR3 DNA reads TGTGCCAGCTCACCGTTTCCCGGGACGGGGAGGGCCTACGAGCAGTACTTC. This encodes CASSPFPGTGRAYEQYF.

The V gene is TRBV21-1, the J gene TRBJ2-5; TRBD1, as called in the table, went unchecked against the DNA. TRBV21-1 is a listed pseudogene. The CDR3 is made up of 15 amino acids. The CDR3, as DNA: TGTGCCAGCAGCAGCGGGACAGGCTTAGGGGAGACCCAGTACTTC. Encoded protein: CASSSGTGLGETQYF.

The gene calls are TRBV7-2 and TRBJ2-5, with 10 nucleotides matching TRBD2. V lost 3 bases and J lost 3; bases outside the gene matches: 7. Looked up from germline, CDR1 is SGHTA and CDR2 is FQGNSA. The CDR3 runs to 16 residues. The CDR3 region has the DNA TGTGCCAGCAGCTTTCCGGGAGGGACTAGCGAAGAGACCCAGTACTTC. Its protein product is CASSFPGGTSEETQYF. The full variable domain, in which reference TRBV7-2 and TRBJ2-5 provide the parts outside the CDR3, is GAGVSQSPSNKVTEKGKDVELRCDPISGHTALYWYRQSLGQGLEFLIYFQGNSAPDKSGLPSDRFSAERTGGSVSTLTIQRTQQEDSAVYLCASSFPGGTSEETQYFGPGTRLLVL.

V gene TRBV27 combines with J gene TRBJ2-2, with D possibly TRBD2 on 6 matching bases. Germline loops: CDR1 MNHEY, CDR2 SMNVEV (reference sequence). Between the trimmed V and J ends, which lost 6 bases and 5 bases, there was a span of 10 bases. The CDR3 is made up of 13 amino acids. CDR3 bases: TGTGCCAGCAGCTGGGGGGTAACCGGGGAGCTGTTTTTT. Its protein product is CASSWGVTGELFF.

This chain joins TRBV11-3 and TRBJ2-3, with TRBD2 matching 8 bases. The germline gives CDR1 SGHNT, CDR2 YENEEA. The J segment lost 8 bases and the V segment lost 4 bases, leaving 14 bases of the junction unmatched. CDR3 length: 16 amino acids. This chain's CDR3 is CASSSTFSGNGVTQYF. The CDR3, as DNA: TGTGCCAGCAGCTCCACCTTTAGCGGGAACGGGGTTACGCAGTATTTT.

CDR3 in DNA: TGTGCCAGCAGCCGGACCCGGGACAGGGAGGAGTCGGCTTTCTTT. This translates into CASSRTRDREESAFF. The rearrangement joins TRBV11-2 to TRBJ1-1; 9 bases are shared with TRBD1. This CDR3 has 15 amino acids. Germline CDR1 SGHAT, CDR2 FQNNGV. V lost 5 bases to trimming and J lost 11 bases; unmatched junction nucleotides: 15.

The chain links TRBV9 to TRBJ2-1, with 13 bases aligning to TRBD2. Trimming cost V 4 bases and J 10 bases; bases outside gene matches: 8. The CDR3 sequence is 15 residues long. The germline gives CDR1 SGDLS, CDR2 YYNGEE. CDR3 region: CASSPEGTSGKEQFF. CDR3 sequence (DNA): TGTGCCAGCAGCCCGGAGGGGACTAGCGGGAAGGAGCAGTTCTTC.

This chain connects TRBV18 to TRBJ2-1, with 8 bases matching TRBD1. V was clipped by 3 bases and J by 0 bases; unmatched bases: 4. CDR3 length: 16 amino acids. The germline V gene encodes CDR1 KGHSH and CDR2 LQKENI. The CDR3 region is CASSPRDRSSYNEQFF. The CDR3, as DNA: TGTGCCAGCTCACCCCGGGACAGGAGCTCCTACAATGAGCAGTTCTTC.

V and J are TRBV11-3 and TRBJ1-1; D remains ambiguous. The CDR3 contains 13 residues. CDR1 is SGHNT, CDR2 YENEEA, per germline. Trimming took 5 bases from V and 0 from J, leaving 7 bases between them. This chain's CDR3 is CASSREMNTEAFF. In DNA form, the CDR3 reads TGTGCCAGCAGCCGAGAAATGAACACTGAAGCTTTCTTT. The variable domain in full, with the rest retrieved from reference TRBV11-3 and TRBJ1-1, is EAGVVQSPRYKIIEKKQPVAFWCNPISGHNTLYWYLQNLGQGPELLIRYENEEAVDDSQLPKDRFSAERLKGVDSTLKIQPAELGDSAVYLCASSREMNTEAFFGQGTRLTVV.